There are a few counts of the clone carrying this T cell receptor beta chain. Trimming at V came to 0 bases and at J to 14 bases, leaving 7 bases not matched to a gene. CDR3 size: 15 residues. The germline gives CDR1 MNHEY, CDR2 SMNVEV (reference sequence). The data derive from a study of human T cells and chemical hapten exposure. Study information: Across its approximately 25 weeks, the study gave patients weekly diphenylcyclopropenone doses to the scalp.

Time point defined: patch test 1, 2 weeks after DPC sensitization. Specified treatment: therapeutic diphenylcyclopropenone sensitization with weekly scalp DPC. During construction of the library, unique molecular identifiers were attached to individual cDNA molecules for quantitative, reproducible TCR counting. TCRdb itself ran the RACE reads through MiXCR, one entry per CDR3 protein. The table includes 100,000 to 150,000 distinct CDR3 sequences, roughly an eighth detected once. This clonotype was sampled from a man in his late teens or twenties with alopecia areata. Some clones in this sample may be carry-over from other donors' samples. This specimen was whole blood, taken in connection with sensitization to the hapten diphenylcyclopropenone (DPC). This chain links TRBV27 with TRBJ1-6; 10 bases match TRBD1. Written as DNA, the CDR3 is TGTGCCAGCAGTTTATCCGGGACAGGGGATCTGACCCTCCACTTT. Protein sequence: CASSLSGTGDLTLHF.